This T cell receptor beta chain was captured in a study of long-term antiretroviral therapy in people with HIV. An immunoSEQ assay, version v3.0, was performed at survey level. Assay: immunoSEQ multiplex PCR; the TCRdb copy retains only in-frame clones and omits some. Of fewer than 25,000 clones detected, 70% to 85% appear once; the ten largest clones hold 15% to 20%. The TCR originated in a young man with HIV. Source: unsorted PBMCs, taken 0.1 years before starting antiretroviral therapy.

This CDR3 is CASGLLAGGTGELFF. In DNA, the CDR3 is TGCGCCAGCGGATTACTAGCGGGGGGCACCGGGGAGCTGTTTTTT. V and J are TRBV4-1 and TRBJ2-2; 12 positions match TRBD2. The CDR3 contains 15 residues. Losses at the gene ends were 8 bases for V and 4 bases for J; bases not matched to a gene: 5. Germline V gene data show CDR1 as MGHRA and CDR2 as YSYEKL.